The rows below give T cell receptor beta chains drawn from one sample of a study of T cell changes during pregnancy in multiple sclerosis. The protocol was immunoSEQ multiplex PCR, while the TCRdb copy is restricted to in-frame clones and leaves out a portion. The data show just under 60,000 clones, more than 85% seen once. The sample was peripheral blood, taken in the first trimester of pregnancy. The receptors shown here come from a female donor with multiple sclerosis, enrolled in a pregnancy study. Each CDR3 is given with its conserved first and last residue. A D gene is named only where the DNA matches it firmly.

TRBJ2-1,TRBV7-2,NA,CASSLRGSITYNEQFF,TGTGCCAGCAGCTTGAGAGGGTCCATAACCTACAATGAGCAGTTCTTC
TRBJ1-2,TRBV5-6,NA,CASSLALWVKRNYGYTF,TGTGCCAGCAGCTTGGCTCTTTGGGTAAAGCGGAACTATGGCTACACCTTC
TRBJ1-5,TRBV19,TRBD1,CASNKDRGLGQPQHF,TGTGCCAGTAATAAGGACAGGGGGCTTGGACAGCCCCAGCATTTT
TRBJ2-7,TRBV7-9,TRBD1,CASSSIQGASSYEQYF,TGTGCCAGCAGCTCGATACAGGGGGCGAGCTCCTACGAGCAGTACTTC
TRBJ1-5,TRBV4-2,TRBD1,CASSPGQGGGGQPQHF,TGTGCCAGCAGCCCAGGACAGGGAGGCGGGGGTCAGCCCCAGCATTTT
TRBJ1-6,TRBV6-6,NA,CASMEFPNNSPLHF,TGTGCCAGCATGGAGTTTCCCAATAATTCACCCCTCCACTTT
TRBJ1-5,TRBV27,TRBD1,CASSRTGVGNQPQHF,TGTGCCAGCAGCCGTACAGGGGTTGGCAATCAGCCCCAGCATTTT
TRBJ2-7,TRBV7-2,NA,CASSLQQGPSYEQYF,TGTGCCAGCAGCTTACAGCAGGGGCCCTCCTACGAGCAGTACTTC
TRBJ1-6,TRBV7-2,NA,CASSLGSNSPLHF,TGTGCCAGCAGCTTGGGCAGTAATTCACCCCTCCACTTT
TRBJ1-5,TRBV18,TRBD1,CASSRGTGSNQPQHF,TGTGCCAGCTCACGAGGGACAGGGAGCAATCAGCCCCAGCATTTT
TRBJ2-2,TRBV6-1,TRBD1,CASSPGQGGAGELFF,TGTGCCAGCAGTCCGGGACAGGGAGGGGCCGGGGAGCTGTTTTTT
TRBJ2-7,TRBV11-3,NA,CASSLGGGVEQYF,TGTGCCAGCAGCTTAGGCGGCGGAGTGGAGCAGTACTTC